This T cell receptor beta chain was identified in a study of identifying expanded T cells in peripheral blood. Study conclusions and caveats: Over approximately two and four weeks, about 16 and 19 clones changed, versus roughly 1.2 between replicates. Across healthy donors, higher total template counts meant significantly greater roughly two-week count variance.

With respect to this clone: Its antigen is as yet unknown.

TCRdb's copy holds only in-frame clones and misses some; the assay was immunoSEQ multiplex PCR. The sample gives under 150,000 clones, roughly 90% of which show up once; around 8.4% is in the top ten. V lost 5 bases, J lost 1 base, and 5 bases stayed unmatched. Germline V lookup: CDR1 MDHEN, CDR2 SYDVKM. CDR3 size: 15 residues. Healthy donors had no documented immune events, such as infections, while sampled. The source is a person between 18 and 69 years old in good health. Input material: blood. The chain employs TRBV28 and TRBJ1-5, with TRBD1 identical over 7 bases. The CDR3 loop reads CASSTGTASNQPQHF. DNA for the CDR3: TGTGCCAGCAGTACCGGGACAGCAAGCAATCAGCCCCAGCATTTT.